This section outlines one T cell receptor (beta chain) sequence together with its context. Its antigen remains unidentified. This specimen comes from a study of T cell responses to AZD1222 COVID-19 vaccine. Measured with immunoSEQ multiplex PCR; TCRdb has only the in-frame clones, and not every one. Here the sample spans 100,000 or so clones, about 89% being singletons. CDR1 and CDR2 from the germline V gene are SGHNT and YENEEA. This CDR3 contains 17 residues. The V segment lost 2 bases and the J segment 6 bases; nucleotides outside the gene matches: 15. Study-wide results and limits: AZD1222 recipients seropositive at baseline numbered only 5 to 7. The donors showed a predominance of white British ancestry and of females, with possible underestimation of clonal diversity. Within unmutated variant regions lay the reported targets of nearly half of spike-specific TCRs.

The sample in question was peripheral blood, obtained on day 0 of AZD1222 vaccination. The TCR sequence derives from an adult in good health. The chain combines TRBV11-3 with TRBJ1-2, with 7 bases that match TRBD1. CDR3 nucleotide sequence: TGTGCCAGCAGCTTATGGGGGAGGGGGCGAATCTCCCATGGCTACACCTTC. It encodes CASSLWGRGRISHGYTF.